The rows below give T cell receptor beta chains drawn from one sample of a study of lymphopenia after photon versus proton radiotherapy. The data were produced by immunoSEQ multiplex PCR, yet TCRdb's version contains in-frame clones alone and is incomplete. The sample holds 42,000 or so clones, about 80% seen once. The specimen comprised peripheral blood, sampled from a patient treated with proton-based radiotherapy. These TCRs come from a woman aged 65 to 85 with pancreatic cancer. CDR3s include the opening cysteine and the closing phenylalanine or tryptophan. D genes are given only for firm matches. Expanded clones are given a class, and other clones once, few, many or no size at all.

>TRBJ2-7|12|.|.|TRBV28
CASRAVLYEQYF
TGTGCCAGCCGAGCGGTTCTCTACGAGCAGTACTTC
>TRBJ1-3|15|.|.|TRBV29-1
CSVEGDGGSGNTIYF
TGCAGCGTTGAAGGGGACGGTGGCTCTGGAAACACCATATATTTT
>TRBJ2-3|15|.|.|TRBV6-6
CASSSSATGTDTQYF
TGTGCCAGCAGTTCCTCGGCCACTGGCACAGATACGCAGTATTTT
>TRBJ2-7|10|.|.|TRBV20-1
CSASDHEQYF
TGCAGTGCTAGTGACCACGAGCAGTACTTC
>TRBJ1-4|14|.|TRBD1|TRBV9
CASSLGQGGEKLFF
TGTGCCAGCAGCTTAGGACAGGGAGGTGAAAAACTGTTTTTT
>TRBJ1-4|11|few|.|TRBV28
CASSTNEKLFF
TGTGCCAGCAGTACTAATGAAAAACTGTTTTTT
>TRBJ2-7|13|.|.|TRBV28
CASSLTPQYEQYF
TGTGCCAGCAGTTTAACCCCTCAATACGAGCAGTACTTC
>TRBJ2-6|12|few|.|TRBV6-5
CASSPSDHVLTF
TGTGCCAGCAGTCCCTCTGATCACGTCCTGACTTTC
>TRBJ1-3|19|.|.|TRBV28
CASSLEGRPWGASGNTIYF
TGTGCCAGCAGTTTAGAGGGCCGTCCCTGGGGAGCCTCTGGAAACACCATATATTTT
>TRBJ2-5|18|.|TRBD1|TRBV4-2
CASSPGSTGGRGQETQYF
TGTGCCAGCAGCCCAGGGTCAACAGGGGGCAGGGGGCAAGAGACCCAGTACTTC
>TRBJ2-1|17|.|TRBD1|TRBV5-1
CASSLEGMDRGFNEQFF
TGCGCCAGCAGCTTGGAGGGGATGGACAGGGGTTTCAATGAGCAGTTCTTC
>TRBJ2-7|16|few|.|TRBV4-1
CASSQVSKLFSYEQYF
TGCGCCAGCAGCCAAGTGTCAAAACTTTTCTCCTACGAGCAGTACTTC
>TRBJ2-1|16|.|.|TRBV19
CASSLLAPSSYNEQFF
TGTGCCAGTAGTCTTCTAGCGCCTAGCTCCTACAATGAGCAGTTCTTC
>TRBJ2-3|14|few|.|TRBV14
CASSPLMGADTQYF
TGTGCCAGCAGCCCACTCATGGGTGCAGATACGCAGTATTTT
>TRBJ1-4|15|few|.|TRBV9
CASSVDSGGGEKLFF
TGTGCCAGCAGCGTAGATTCTGGGGGAGGTGAAAAACTGTTTTTT
>TRBJ2-1|15|.|TRBD2|TRBV7-9
CASSTTSGTNNEQFF
TGTGCCAGCAGCACGACTAGCGGGACCAACAATGAGCAGTTCTTC
>TRBJ1-1|16|once|.|TRBV19
CASIRREGKYNTEAFF
TGTGCCAGTATCAGGCGAGAGGGAAAGTACAACACTGAAGCTTTCTTT
>TRBJ1-5|14|.|TRBD1|TRBV10-2
CASSGTGIDQPQHF
TGCGCCAGCAGTGGGACAGGGATTGATCAGCCCCAGCATTTT
>TRBJ1-6|15|.|.|TRBV27
CASSIITSYNSPLHF
TGTGCCAGCAGTATAATAACCTCCTATAATTCACCCCTCCACTTT
>TRBJ2-7|18|.|.|TRBV12-2
CASLTHHPRGREGPEQYF
TGTGCAAGTCTCACCCATCACCCGAGGGGGCGGGAGGGTCCCGAGCAGTACTTC
>TRBJ1-1|13|.|.|TRBV30
CAWNPYTNTEAFF
TGTGCCTGGAACCCATATACGAACACTGAAGCTTTCTTT
>TRBJ2-1|14|.|.|TRBV19
CASSKVRQNNEQFF
TGTGCCAGTAGTAAAGTTCGGCAGAACAATGAGCAGTTCTTC
>TRBJ1-2|14|.|.|TRBV19
CASSISTGNYGYTF
TGTGCCAGTAGTATATCCACAGGGAACTATGGCTACACCTTC
>TRBJ2-4|15|once|.|TRBV2
CASSGVWVAKNIQYF
TGTGCCAGCAGCGGTGTATGGGTAGCCAAAAACATTCAGTACTTC
>TRBJ2-7|13|once|.|TRBV6-5
CASSYNSLYEQYF
TGTGCCAGCAGTTACAACAGCCTCTACGAGCAGTACTTC
>TRBJ2-1|13|.|TRBD2|TRBV18
CASSTIGRGEQFF
TGTGCCAGCTCAACGATAGGGAGGGGTGAGCAGTTCTTC
>TRBJ2-1|16|.|TRBD2|TRBV6-5
CASSYSTSGMSNEQFF
TGTGCCAGCAGTTACTCGACTAGCGGGATGAGCAATGAGCAGTTCTTC
>TRBJ2-5|18|.|TRBD2|TRBV7-2
CASSGTGLAGGKGETQYF
TGTGCCAGCAGCGGAACGGGACTAGCGGGAGGGAAGGGAGAGACCCAGTACTTC
>TRBJ1-2|15|.|TRBD1|TRBV7-2
CASSLGGSTGVGYTF
TGTGCCAGCAGCTTAGGGGGTTCGACAGGGGTAGGCTACACCTTC
>TRBJ2-7|15|.|TRBD1|TRBV5-1
CASSLGGTGTYEQYF
TGCGCCAGCAGCTTGGGTGGGACAGGAACATACGAGCAGTACTTC
>TRBJ2-1|15|.|.|TRBV6-1
CASRNEQGIGYEQFF
TGTGCCAGCAGGAATGAACAGGGAATAGGATATGAGCAGTTCTTC
>TRBJ2-7|16|.|TRBD2|TRBV28
CASSSAGLAGGPEQYF
TGTGCCAGCAGTTCCGCGGGACTAGCGGGAGGGCCCGAGCAGTACTTC
>TRBJ2-7|13|.|.|TRBV5-8
CASSSETGSEQYF
TGTGCCAGCAGCTCAGAGACAGGCTCGGAGCAGTACTTC
>TRBJ2-2|18|.|.|TRBV18
CASSVLGGGPPNTGELFF
TGTGCCAGCTCAGTGTTGGGCGGAGGTCCCCCGAACACCGGGGAGCTGTTTTTT
>TRBJ1-1|15|.|.|TRBV30
CAWSRGGGLDTEAFF
TGTGCCTGGAGTCGGGGCGGAGGGTTGGACACTGAAGCTTTCTTT
>TRBJ2-7|14|.|.|TRBV5-4
CASSSPGQYREQYF
TGTGCCAGCAGCAGTCCGGGGCAGTATCGGGAGCAGTACTTC
>TRBJ2-3|15|once|TRBD2|TRBV5-1
CASAQEGRAIDTQYF
TGCGCCAGCGCCCAAGAGGGGAGGGCTATAGATACGCAGTATTTT
>TRBJ1-2|14|.|TRBD1|TRBV5-4
CASSSGGTGGPPTF
TGTGCCAGCAGCTCGGGGGGGACAGGGGGCCCCCCGACCTTC
>TRBJ2-7|16|once|TRBD1|TRBV9
CASSVGQGSLSYEQYF
TGTGCCAGCAGCGTCGGACAGGGGTCTCTCTCCTACGAGCAGTACTTC
>TRBJ2-3|15|.|.|TRBV5-8
CASSLGKNRADTQYF
TGTGCCAGCAGCTTAGGGAAAAACAGGGCAGATACGCAGTATTTT
>TRBJ2-7|15|.|.|TRBV19
CASSIGGLRADEQYF
TGTGCCAGTAGTATTGGAGGGCTCAGGGCCGACGAGCAGTACTTC
>TRBJ1-1|12|.|.|TRBV7-9
CASSFGGPEAFF
TGTGCCAGCAGCTTTGGGGGCCCCGAAGCTTTCTTT
>TRBJ2-7|14|few|TRBD2|TRBV5-1
CASSGTSGIYEQYF
TGCGCCAGCAGTGGTACTAGCGGGATCTACGAGCAGTACTTC
>TRBJ2-2|12|.|.|TRBV5-1
CASSFVTGELFF
TGCGCCAGCAGCTTCGTCACCGGGGAGCTGTTTTTT
>TRBJ2-3|18|.|TRBD2|TRBV6-1
CASSEASLRSGRIDTQYF
TGTGCCAGCAGTGAAGCTAGTCTTAGGAGCGGGAGAATAGATACGCAGTATTTT
>TRBJ1-5|14|.|TRBD1|TRBV19
CASLDRAGSQPQHF
TGTGCCAGCTTGGACAGGGCGGGGAGTCAGCCCCAGCATTTT